The 14 T cell receptor beta chains listed next were all sequenced from one sample in a study of radiation and T cells in renal cell carcinoma (dated by TCRdb to the early 2020s). The sample's time point label, in plain terms: blood 2 weeks post-SBRT. Explained via the paper, the treatment or condition label denotes: 15 Gy SBRT to primary tumor, nephrectomy 4 weeks later. Libraries were prepared through the immunoSEQ multiplex PCR assay. TCRdb took over this immuneACCESS table, retaining in-frame rearrangements with V and J assigned. Such tables are incomplete; in checked studies, under half of the missing clones stem from an unresolved V gene, and the remainder is unexplained. The sample table lists about 120,000 clones, 80% to 90% of them with a count of one. About 1.9% of the sample is in the top ten clones. The specimen comprised blood, sampled from a patient whose treatment included radiotherapy and nephrectomy. Every receptor here comes from a woman in her fifties or sixties with renal cell carcinoma.

On this clone: The germline gene is not matched at one end of the junction; a read error may be the cause. Other nucleotide sequences in the sample specify the same CDR3. CDR3 residues: CASSLFGGEAFF. The CDR3 nucleotides are TGTGCCAGCAGCTTATTTGGCGGTGAAGCCTTCTTT. The rearrangement links TRBV7-9 to TRBJ1-1; D call uncertain. From germline, CDR1 is SEHNR and CDR2 FQNEAQ (reference sequence). This CDR3 is 12 amino acids long.

The gene calls are TRBV5-4 and TRBJ2-6; D perhaps matches TRBD1 (5 bases). The CDR3 length is 15 residues. The V and J ends lost 10 bases and 0 bases respectively, with 14 bases between them. CDR1 is SGHNT, CDR2 YYREEE, per germline (reference sequence). The CDR3 protein is CAGQIRASGANVLTF. The CDR3 DNA reads TGTGCCGGACAAATCAGGGCCTCTGGGGCCAACGTCCTGACTTTC.

The chain recombines TRBV30 with TRBJ1-2, with 12 bases identical to TRBD1. The CDR3 has 17 residues. With V trimmed by 2 bases and J by 4 bases, 11 bases remained unmatched. From germline, CDR1 is GTSNPN and CDR2 SVGIG (reference sequence). CDR3 loop: CAWSTSGTGGKTYGYTF. The CDR3 DNA is TGTGCCTGGAGTACCTCCGGGACAGGGGGCAAGACCTATGGCTACACCTTC.

The chain has TRBV9 and TRBJ2-1, with a weak D call TRBD1 (6 bases). The CDR3 sequence is 15 residues long. Trimming shortened V by 0 bases and J by 10 bases, and 17 bases separated the two germline ends. Germline-derived CDR1 and CDR2 are SGDLS and YYNGEE. The CDR3 DNA sequence: TGTGCCAGCAGCGTAGAGGGATTGAGGGGACACGAGCAGTTCTTC. It is translated as CASSVEGLRGHEQFF.

This chain joins TRBV6-1 and TRBJ1-5; possibly TRBD1 for D (6 bases). Germline V CDR1 and CDR2: MNHNS, SASEGT. Trimming removed 3 bases at V and 4 bases at J, with 28 bases between. CDR3 length: 20 amino acids. Here the CDR3 reads CASSERSRRDTRTQNQPQHF. Written as DNA, the CDR3 is TGTGCCAGCAGTGAGCGTTCGCGCCGGGACACCAGAACTCAAAATCAGCCCCAGCATTTT.

The chain couples TRBV2 to TRBJ2-1; either TRBD1 or TRBD2 may fit D (5 bases each). Looked up from germline, CDR1 is SNHLY and CDR2 is FYNNEI. The CDR3 is made up of 15 amino acids. Between the trimmed V and J ends, which lost 6 bases and 1 base, there was a span of 13 bases. CDR3 nucleotides: TGTGCCAGCAGACCCGGGACGCCTTCCTACAATGAGCAGTTCTTC. Its protein product is CASRPGTPSYNEQFF.

The genes are TRBV5-1 and TRBJ2-3, with D possibly being TRBD2 (6 bases). The CDR3 loop spans 17 amino acids. Trimming took off 3 bases at V and 0 bases at J, with 17 bases between the two ends. The germline CDR1 and CDR2 sequences are SGHRS and YFSETQ. The CDR3 here is CASSSLGRGLSTDTQYF. In DNA, the CDR3 is TGCGCCAGCAGCTCCCTCGGGAGAGGCCTTAGCACAGATACGCAGTATTTT. Complete variable domain (other parts from reference TRBV5-1 and TRBJ2-3): KAGVTQTPRYLIKTRGQQVTLSCSPISGHRSVSWYQQTPGQGLQFLFEYFSETQRNKGNFPGRFSGRQFSNSRSEMNVSTLELGDSALYLCASSSLGRGLSTDTQYFGPGTRLTVL.

The chain recombines TRBV21-1 with TRBJ1-2; TRBD1 was called by the table and not checked on the DNA. TRBV21-1 is termed a pseudogene. There are 15 residues in the CDR3. Here the CDR3 DNA reads TGTGCCAGCAGCCCTCTAGAGACAGCTAACTATGGCTACACCTTC. It specifies CASSPLETANYGYTF.

This sequence joins TRBV19 and TRBJ1-1; D call uncertain. Germline loops: CDR1 LNHDA, CDR2 SQIVND (reference sequence). The CDR3 covers 13 residues. V lost 5 bases and J 1 base, leaving 8 bases between the germline ends. In DNA, the CDR3 is TGTGCCAGTAGTGCGTTGGGGAACACTGAAGCTTTCTTT. Its protein product is CASSALGNTEAFF.

The rearrangement uses TRBV28 and TRBJ2-5; TRBD1 matches 10 bases. CDR1 is MDHEN, CDR2 SYDVKM, per germline. This CDR3 spans 15 amino acids. V gave up 0 bases and J gave up 5 bases; unmatched junction bases: 3. In DNA, the CDR3 is TGTGCCAGCAGTTTATGGGGACAGGGGCAGGAGACCCAGTACTTC. This gives the protein CASSLWGQGQETQYF.

The rearrangement joins TRBV18 to TRBJ2-5; TRBD1 matches at 11 bases. CDR3 size: 16 residues. The trim removed 3 bases at V and 5 bases at J, leaving 8 bases unmatched. Germline assignment: CDR1 KGHSH and CDR2 LQKENI. The CDR3 nucleotides read TGTGCCAGCTCACCTTGGACAGGGGGCGTCCAGGAGACCCAGTACTTC. Amino acid sequence: CASSPWTGGVQETQYF. Filled out from reference TRBV18 and TRBJ2-5, the complete variable domain reads NAGVMQNPRHLVRRRGQEARLRCSPMKGHSHVYWYRQLPEEGLKFMVYLQKENIIDESGMPKERFSAEFPKEGPSILRIQQVVRGDSAAYFCASSPWTGGVQETQYFGPGTRLLVL.

The genes are TRBV9 and TRBJ1-2, with 9 bases aligning to TRBD1. With V trimmed by 0 bases and J by 8 bases, 5 bases remained unmatched. The germline V gene encodes CDR1 SGDLS and CDR2 YYNGEE. This CDR3 has 14 residues. CDR3 bases: TGTGCCAGCAGCGTAGCCAGAACAGGGGGCGGCTACACCTTC. This codes for CASSVARTGGGYTF.

The chain is built from TRBV29-1 and TRBJ2-3; TRBD2 agrees at 8 bases. This CDR3 comprises 17 residues. CDR1 is SQVTM and CDR2 is ANQGSEA in the germline V gene. Losses at the gene ends were 3 bases for V and 2 bases for J; bases not matched to a gene: 13. CDR3 region: CSVDSGGGPLITDTQYF. Written as DNA, the CDR3 is TGCAGCGTTGACTCTGGCGGGGGGCCCCTCATCACAGATACGCAGTATTTT.

This clone was recorded only once. The chain carries TRBV6-6 and TRBJ2-4, with D perhaps TRBD1 or TRBD2 (5 bases each). V gave up 6 bases and J gave up 0 bases, with 15 bases separating them. Germline V gene data show CDR1 as MNHNY and CDR2 as SVGAGI (reference sequence). This CDR3 spans 16 amino acids. The CDR3 sequence is CASRLGRAGAKNIQYF. The DNA for the CDR3 is TGTGCCAGCAGGCTGGGACGTGCTGGAGCCAAAAACATTCAGTACTTC.